This T cell receptor beta chain was recorded in a study of blood T cells in healthy people across ages. Findings and caveats of the study: Since the PBMCs were unsorted, naive and antigen-experienced cells could not be conclusively compared.

About this clonotype itself: Antigen: not known.

The germline CDR1 and CDR2 sequences are MGHRA and YSYEKL. The CDR3 consists of 16 residues. Trimming cost V 5 bases and J 10 bases; bases outside gene matches: 13. Primers used in a second PCR of about 6 to 12 cycles were a sample-barcoded 5' primer and a J-beta primer mix. MiXCR, run by TCRdb on the 5' RACE reads, gives a single entry per CDR3 protein. The sample lists roughly 2 million distinct CDR3 sequences, approximately 50% occurring once. Sample: blood. V and J are TRBV4-1 and TRBJ2-4; 11 bases are a match to TRBD1. This TCR was sampled from a woman between 40 and 50 years old in good health. The CDR3 region has the DNA TGCGCCAGCAGCGTAGGACAGGGGGCCCTTGTTGAAATTCAGTACTTC. Amino acids: CASSVGQGALVEIQYF.